These 12 T cell receptor beta chains share one sample of origin, sequenced in a study of control samples from healthy donors and cancer patients. Here immunoSEQ multiplex PCR was the method, and the copy in TCRdb shows in-frame clones only, minus some. The sample lists about 120,000 clones; over 90% were seen once. The sequencing input was blood. The source is a man younger than 45 in good health.

This clone was detected only once. The chain uses TRBV6-5 and TRBJ2-6; D is unresolved. With 6 bases removed from V and 0 bases from J, the gap between germline ends came to 9 bases. This CDR3 is 15 amino acids long. CDR1 is MNHEY, CDR2 SVGAGI, per germline. CDR3 sequence (DNA): TGTGCCAGCAGCTATATCATCTCTGGGGCCAACGTCCTGACTTTC. Encoded protein: CASSYIISGANVLTF.

The CDR3 here is CASSLLSGTGNSPLHF. The CDR3 DNA is TGTGCCAGCAGCCTTCTCTCCGGGACAGGGAATTCACCCCTCCACTTT. The chain combines TRBV3-1 (or the pseudogene TRBV3-2) with TRBJ1-6, with TRBD1 identical over 9 bases. Looked up from germline, CDR1 is LGHDT and CDR2 is YNNKEL (reference sequence). The CDR3 covers 16 residues. The V gene end was trimmed by 4 bases and the J gene end by 7 bases; junction bases not matched to a gene: 8.

The genes are TRBV4-1 and TRBJ1-2, with 7 bases lining up with TRBD1. V was clipped by 1 base and J by 4 bases; unmatched bases: 6. Germline V CDR1 and CDR2: MGHRA, YSYEKL. CDR3 size: 15 residues. Written as DNA, the CDR3 is TGCGCCAGCAGCCAAGTCGGGACAGATCTCTATGGCTACACCTTC. It yields the protein CASSQVGTDLYGYTF.

This chain joins TRBV10-3 and TRBJ2-2, with D unresolved. Trimming removed 3 bases from V and 3 bases from J, with 2 bases in between. CDR3 size: 12 residues. CDR1 is ENHRY, CDR2 SYGVKD, per germline. CDR3 sequence reads: CAISEDTGELFF. For the CDR3, the DNA is TGTGCCATCAGTGAAGACACCGGGGAGCTGTTTTTT.

V and J are TRBV7-9 and TRBJ2-2, with TRBD2 matching over 7 bases. V gave up 6 bases and J gave up 7 bases; unmatched junction bases: 8. The CDR3 loop spans 14 amino acids. The germline V gene has CDR1 SEHNR and CDR2 FQNEAQ (reference sequence). The CDR3 DNA sequence: TGTGCCAGCAGTCCCGGACTAGAAGGCGGGGAGCTGTTTTTT. Its translation: CASSPGLEGGELFF. Supplemented by reference TRBV7-9 and TRBJ2-2, the full variable domain reads DTGVSQNPRHKITKRGQNVTFRCDPISEHNRLYWYRQTLGQGPEFLTYFQNEAQLEKSRLLSDRFSAERPKGSFSTLEIQRTEQGDSAMYLCASSPGLEGGELFFGEGSRLTVL.

This clone appeared once. The chain links TRBV19 to TRBJ1-6, with D possibly matching TRBD1 (6 bases). V shed 5 bases and J shed 1 base, with 9 bases lying between them. This CDR3 region has 15 residues. From germline, CDR1 is LNHDA and CDR2 SQIVND (reference sequence). CDR3 sequence reads: CASSDRISYNSPLHF. The CDR3 DNA follows: TGTGCCAGTAGTGACAGGATTTCCTATAATTCACCCCTCCACTTT.

The chain links TRBV12-3 or TRBV12-4 to TRBJ1-5; no firm D call. V lost 3 bases and J lost 7, with 10 bases in between. This CDR3 has 13 residues. CDR3 loop: CASSLGFGQPQHF. CDR3 in DNA: TGTGCCAGCAGTTTGGGGTTTGGCCAGCCCCAGCATTTT.

The chain carries TRBV6-2 or TRBV6-3 and TRBJ2-3; 14 bases agree with TRBD2. Looked up from germline, CDR1 is MNHEY and CDR2 is SVGEGT. The V and J ends lost 4 bases and 3 bases, in that order; junction bases with no gene match: 9. CDR3 length: 18 amino acids. CDR3 sequence: CASSSRLAGGSVTDTQYF. In nucleotides, the CDR3 is TGTGCCAGCAGTTCCAGACTAGCGGGGGGGAGTGTGACAGATACGCAGTATTTT.

V gene TRBV4-1 combines with J gene TRBJ2-5; either TRBD1 or TRBD2 may fit D (5 bases each). This CDR3 has 13 amino acids. The V gene's germline CDR1 is MGHRA and CDR2 YSYEKL. V lost 1 base and J 7 bases, leaving 10 bases between the germline ends. Here the CDR3 reads CASSQGGAGTQYF. Here the CDR3 DNA reads TGCGCCAGCAGCCAAGGAGGGGCGGGGACCCAGTACTTC.

This sequence joins TRBV18 and TRBJ1-5, with D perhaps matching TRBD1 (5 bases). CDR3 length equals 15 residues. Germline-derived CDR1 and CDR2 are KGHSH and LQKENI. Trimming took 6 bases from V and 2 from J, leaving 14 bases between them. CDR3 coding DNA: TGTGCCAGCTCGCCCAGACAGACACGCAATCAGCCCCAGCATTTT. It is translated as CASSPRQTRNQPQHF.

In its sample, this clone was seen once. The CDR3 DNA sequence: TGTGCCAGCAGTGCGGGAACCCGCGCTGGCTACACCTTC. Protein sequence: CASSAGTRAGYTF. The chain is built from TRBV2 and TRBJ1-2; D ambiguous. Trimming left V 4 bases short and J 7 bases short, with 13 bases between. This CDR3 spans 13 amino acids. Germline V gene data show CDR1 as SNHLY and CDR2 as FYNNEI.

The CDR3 protein is CASSPGGGANEQFF. The CDR3 nucleotides read TGTGCCAGCTCACCGGGCGGGGGGGCAAATGAGCAGTTCTTC. The rearrangement uses TRBV18 and TRBJ2-1, with 9 bases that match TRBD2. The CDR3 length is 14 residues. Germline V lookup: CDR1 KGHSH, CDR2 LQKENI. The V segment lost 3 bases and the J segment 7 bases; nucleotides outside the gene matches: 4.